This T cell receptor beta chain was profiled in a study of blood T cell repertoires in COVID-19. The table came from immunoSEQ multiplex PCR; TCRdb's copy has only in-frame clones and leaves some out. The sample has roughly 500,000 clones, over 75% seen once; the top ten hold 1.5% to 2%. Adults between roughly 18 and 89 years of age took part from 20 to 25 US areas. This clone was picked up one time. Sequencing was done on a sample of PBMCs or T cells enriched from blood (not recorded which). The TCR originated in a woman between 35 and 50 years old who had recovered from COVID-19.

The CDR3 spells CASSITRAYGYTF. In DNA, the CDR3 is TGTGCCAGCAGCATTACGAGGGCCTATGGCTACACCTTC. The genes are TRBV27 and TRBJ1-2; D gene uncertain. The length of the CDR3 is 13 residues. The V end was cut by 6 bases, the J end by 4 bases, with 12 bases between. CDR1 and CDR2 from the germline V gene are MNHEY and SMNVEV (reference sequence).